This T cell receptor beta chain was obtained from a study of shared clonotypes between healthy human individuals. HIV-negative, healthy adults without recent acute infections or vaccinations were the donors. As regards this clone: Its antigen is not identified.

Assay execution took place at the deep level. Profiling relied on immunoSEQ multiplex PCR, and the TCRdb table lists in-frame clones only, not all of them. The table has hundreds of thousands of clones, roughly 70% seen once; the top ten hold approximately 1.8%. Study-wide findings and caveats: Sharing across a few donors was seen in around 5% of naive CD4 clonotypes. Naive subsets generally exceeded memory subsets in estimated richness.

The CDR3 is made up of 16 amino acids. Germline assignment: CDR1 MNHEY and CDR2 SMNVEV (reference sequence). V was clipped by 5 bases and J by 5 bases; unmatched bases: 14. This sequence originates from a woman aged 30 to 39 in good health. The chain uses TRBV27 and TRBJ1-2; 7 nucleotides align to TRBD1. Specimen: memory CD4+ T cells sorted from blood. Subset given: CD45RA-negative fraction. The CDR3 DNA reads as TGTGCCAGCAGTCCAGGGGGAGCGGGCCCTATATATGGCTACACCTTC. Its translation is CASSPGGAGPIYGYTF.